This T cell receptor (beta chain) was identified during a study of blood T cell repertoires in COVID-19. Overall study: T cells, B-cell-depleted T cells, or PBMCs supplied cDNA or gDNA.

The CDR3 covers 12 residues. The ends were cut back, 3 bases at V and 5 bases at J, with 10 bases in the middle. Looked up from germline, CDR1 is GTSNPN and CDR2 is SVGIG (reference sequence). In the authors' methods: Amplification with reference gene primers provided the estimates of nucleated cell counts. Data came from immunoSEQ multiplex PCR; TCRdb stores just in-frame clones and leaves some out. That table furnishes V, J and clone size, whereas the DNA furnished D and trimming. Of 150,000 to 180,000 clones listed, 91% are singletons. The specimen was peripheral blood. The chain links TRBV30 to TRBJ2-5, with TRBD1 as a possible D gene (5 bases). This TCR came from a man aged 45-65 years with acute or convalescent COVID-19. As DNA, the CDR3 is TGTGCCTGGAGAGGGGTCGGGGAGACCCAGTACTTC. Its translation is CAWRGVGETQYF.